The clone carrying this TCR beta chain occurred many times. The data were obtained in a study of T cells in Graves' hyperthyroidism and ophthalmopathy. RNA transcripts yielded amplified TCR beta CDR3 regions. The primer set for the first-round RT-PCR of the TCR CDR3 was HTBI. TCRdb re-analysed the multiplex PCR reads in MiXCR, keeping a single row per CDR3 protein. The sample includes about 350,000 distinct CDR3 sequences, approximately 15% seen only once; the top ten take around 25%. The V and J ends lost 1 base and 5 bases respectively, with 11 bases between them. The CDR3 loop spans 15 amino acids. Per germline, CDR1 KGHDR and CDR2 SFDVKD.

The V gene is TRBV24-1, the J gene TRBJ2-1; D gene uncertain. The sample taken for sequencing was blood. The clonotype originates from a woman under 40 with Graves' hyperthyroidism. DNA of the CDR3: TGTGCCACCAGTGATTTAGGGCAGTACAACAATGAGCAGTTCTTC. This translates into CATSDLGQYNNEQFF.